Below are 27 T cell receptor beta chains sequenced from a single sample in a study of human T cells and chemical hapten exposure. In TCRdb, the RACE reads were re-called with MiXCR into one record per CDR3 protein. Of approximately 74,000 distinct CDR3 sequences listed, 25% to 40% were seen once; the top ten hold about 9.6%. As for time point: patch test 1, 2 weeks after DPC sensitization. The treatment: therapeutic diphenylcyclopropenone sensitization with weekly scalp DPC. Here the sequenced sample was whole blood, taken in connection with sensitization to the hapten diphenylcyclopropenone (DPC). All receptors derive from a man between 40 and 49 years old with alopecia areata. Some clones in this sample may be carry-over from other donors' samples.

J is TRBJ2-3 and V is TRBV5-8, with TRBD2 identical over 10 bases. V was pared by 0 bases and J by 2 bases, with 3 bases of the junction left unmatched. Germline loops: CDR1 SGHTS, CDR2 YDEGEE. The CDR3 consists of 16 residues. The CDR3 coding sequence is TGTGCCAGCAGCTTGGTCGGACTAGCGGTCACAGATACGCAGTATTTT. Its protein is CASSLVGLAVTDTQYF. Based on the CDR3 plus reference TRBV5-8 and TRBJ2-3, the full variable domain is EAGVTQSPTHLIKTRGQQATLRCSPISGHTSVYWYQQALGLGLQFLLWYDEGEERNRGNFPPRFSGRQFPNYSSELNVNALELEDSALYLCASSLVGLAVTDTQYFGPGTRLTVL.

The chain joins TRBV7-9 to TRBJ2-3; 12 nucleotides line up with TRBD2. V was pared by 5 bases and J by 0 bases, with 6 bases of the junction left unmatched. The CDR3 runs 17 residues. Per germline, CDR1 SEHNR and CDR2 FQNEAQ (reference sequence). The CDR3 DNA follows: TGTGCCAGCAGCCGGGGACTAGCGGGTCCTAGCACAGATACGCAGTATTTT. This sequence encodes CASSRGLAGPSTDTQYF.

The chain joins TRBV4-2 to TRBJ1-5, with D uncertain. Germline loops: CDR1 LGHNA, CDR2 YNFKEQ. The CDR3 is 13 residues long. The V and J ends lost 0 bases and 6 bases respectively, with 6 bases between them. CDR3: CASSQDWGQPQHF. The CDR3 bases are TGTGCCAGCAGCCAAGATTGGGGTCAGCCCCAGCATTTT.

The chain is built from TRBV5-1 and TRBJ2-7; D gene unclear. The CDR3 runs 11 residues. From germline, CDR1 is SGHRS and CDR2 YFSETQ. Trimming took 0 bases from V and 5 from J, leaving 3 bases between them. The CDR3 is CASSLEDEQYF. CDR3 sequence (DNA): TGCGCCAGCAGCTTGGAAGACGAGCAGTACTTC. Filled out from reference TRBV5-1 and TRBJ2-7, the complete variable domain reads KAGVTQTPRYLIKTRGQQVTLSCSPISGHRSVSWYQQTPGQGLQFLFEYFSETQRNKGNFPGRFSGRQFSNSRSEMNVSTLELGDSALYLCASSLEDEQYFGPGTRLTVT.

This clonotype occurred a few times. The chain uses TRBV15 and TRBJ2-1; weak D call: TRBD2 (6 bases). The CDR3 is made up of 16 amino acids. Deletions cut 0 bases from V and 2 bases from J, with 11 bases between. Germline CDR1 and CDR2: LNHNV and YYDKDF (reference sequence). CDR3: CATSRDRAGTYNEQFF. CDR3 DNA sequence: TGTGCCACCAGCAGAGATAGGGCGGGAACCTACAATGAGCAGTTCTTC.

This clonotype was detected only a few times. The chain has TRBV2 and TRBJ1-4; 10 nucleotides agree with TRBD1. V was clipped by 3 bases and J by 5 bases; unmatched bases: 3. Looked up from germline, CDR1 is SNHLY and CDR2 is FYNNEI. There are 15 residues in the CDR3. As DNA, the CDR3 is TGTGCCAGCAGTGAGGGGGGACAGGGGAATGAAAAACTGTTTTTT. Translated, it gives CASSEGGQGNEKLFF. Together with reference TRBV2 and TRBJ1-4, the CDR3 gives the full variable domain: EPEVTQTPSHQVTQMGQEVILRCVPISNHLYFYWYRQILGQKVEFLVSFYNNEISEKSEIFDDQFSVERPDGSNFTLKIRSTKLEDSAMYFCASSEGGQGNEKLFFGSGTQLSVL.

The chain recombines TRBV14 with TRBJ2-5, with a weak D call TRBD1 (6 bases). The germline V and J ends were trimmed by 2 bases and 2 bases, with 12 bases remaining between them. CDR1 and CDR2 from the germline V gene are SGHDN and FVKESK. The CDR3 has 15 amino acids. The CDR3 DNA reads TGTGCCAGCAGCCAAACCGCCAGGGGTCAAGAGACCCAGTACTTC. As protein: CASSQTARGQETQYF.

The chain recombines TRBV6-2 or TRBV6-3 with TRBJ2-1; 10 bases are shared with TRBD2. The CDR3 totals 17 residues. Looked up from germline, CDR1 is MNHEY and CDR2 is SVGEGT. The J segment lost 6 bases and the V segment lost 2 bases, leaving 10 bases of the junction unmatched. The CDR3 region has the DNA TGTGCCAGCAGTTACACAGGGACTAGCGTACTCCGCAATGAGCAGTTCTTC. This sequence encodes CASSYTGTSVLRNEQFF.

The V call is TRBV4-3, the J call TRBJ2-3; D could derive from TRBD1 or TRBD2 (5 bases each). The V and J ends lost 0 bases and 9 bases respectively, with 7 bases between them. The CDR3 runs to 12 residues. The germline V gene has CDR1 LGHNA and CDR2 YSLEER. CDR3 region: CASSQEWGTQYF. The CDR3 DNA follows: TGCGCCAGCAGCCAAGAATGGGGGACGCAGTATTTT.

The DNA of the CDR3 is TGTGCCAGCAGCCCCGGGCAAAGCTCCTACGAGCAGTACTTC. Its protein product is CASSPGQSSYEQYF. The chain carries TRBV4-2 and TRBJ2-7; D is undetermined. Trimming stripped 4 bases from V and 0 bases from J, with 10 bases between. Per germline, CDR1 LGHNA and CDR2 YNFKEQ. The CDR3 loop spans 14 amino acids.

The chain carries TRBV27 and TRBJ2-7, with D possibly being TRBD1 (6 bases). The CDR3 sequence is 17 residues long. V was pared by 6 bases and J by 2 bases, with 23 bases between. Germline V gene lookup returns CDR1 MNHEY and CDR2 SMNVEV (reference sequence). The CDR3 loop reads CASRLSAGGGTTYEQYF. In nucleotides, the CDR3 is TGTGCCAGCAGACTAAGTGCCGGTGGGGGCACTACCTACGAGCAGTACTTC.

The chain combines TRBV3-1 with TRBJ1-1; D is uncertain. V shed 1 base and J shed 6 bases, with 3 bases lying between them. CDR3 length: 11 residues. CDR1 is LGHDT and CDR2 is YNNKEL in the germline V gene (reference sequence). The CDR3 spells CASSQGSEAFF. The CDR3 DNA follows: TGTGCCAGCAGCCAAGGCTCTGAAGCTTTCTTT. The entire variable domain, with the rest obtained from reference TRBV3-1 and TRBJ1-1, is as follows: DTAVSQTPKYLVTQMGNDKSIKCEQNLGHDTMYWYKQDSKKFLKIMFSYNNKELIINETVPNRFSPKSPDKAHLNLHINSLELGDSAVYFCASSQGSEAFFGQGTRLTVV.

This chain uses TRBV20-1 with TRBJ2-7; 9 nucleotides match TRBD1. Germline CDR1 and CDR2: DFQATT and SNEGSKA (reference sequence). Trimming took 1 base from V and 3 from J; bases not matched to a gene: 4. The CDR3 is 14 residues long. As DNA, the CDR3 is TGCAGTGCTAGAGCTCCGGACAGGGGCTACGAGCAGTACTTC. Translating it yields CSARAPDRGYEQYF.

CDR3 amino acids: CASNSPDRGSYEQYF. CDR3 sequence (DNA): TGTGCCAGCAACTCACCCGATCGGGGTTCCTACGAGCAGTACTTC. The chain has TRBV6-5 and TRBJ2-7; D is possibly TRBD2 (5 bases). The CDR3 consists of 15 residues. V lost 7 bases and J 1 base, leaving 17 bases between the germline ends. Germline values: CDR1 MNHEY, CDR2 SVGAGI.

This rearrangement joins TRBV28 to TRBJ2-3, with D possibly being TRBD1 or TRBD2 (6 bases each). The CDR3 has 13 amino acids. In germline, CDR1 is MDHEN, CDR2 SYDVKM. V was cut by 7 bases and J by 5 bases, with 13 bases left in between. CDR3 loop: CASTGARRDTQYF. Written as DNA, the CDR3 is TGTGCCAGCACGGGGGCCCGAAGAGATACGCAGTATTTT.

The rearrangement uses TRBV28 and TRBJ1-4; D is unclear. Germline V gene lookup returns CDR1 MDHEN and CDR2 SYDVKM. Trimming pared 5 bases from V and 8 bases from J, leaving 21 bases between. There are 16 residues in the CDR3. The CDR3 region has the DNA TGTGCCAGCAGTGGCGGTCGGCAGGCCCGGCGGGAAAAACTGTTTTTT. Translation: CASSGGRQARREKLFF.

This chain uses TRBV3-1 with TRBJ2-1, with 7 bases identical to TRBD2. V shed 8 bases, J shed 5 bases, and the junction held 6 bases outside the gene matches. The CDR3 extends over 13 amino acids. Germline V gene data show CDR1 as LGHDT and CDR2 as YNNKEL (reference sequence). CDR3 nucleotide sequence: TGTGCCAGCCGGCGGGAGCCTAACAATGAGCAGTTCTTC. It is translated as CASRREPNNEQFF.

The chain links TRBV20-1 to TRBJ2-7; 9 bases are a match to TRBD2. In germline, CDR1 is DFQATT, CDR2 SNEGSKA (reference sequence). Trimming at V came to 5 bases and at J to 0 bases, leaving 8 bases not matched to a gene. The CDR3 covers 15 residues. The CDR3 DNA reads TGCAGTGCTGCAGATAGCGGGAGTTACTCCTACGAGCAGTACTTC. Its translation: CSAADSGSYSYEQYF.

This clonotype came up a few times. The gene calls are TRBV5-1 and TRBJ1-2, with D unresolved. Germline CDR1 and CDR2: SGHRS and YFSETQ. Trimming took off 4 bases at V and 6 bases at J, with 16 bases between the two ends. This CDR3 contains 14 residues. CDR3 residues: CASSPSGDYDGYTF. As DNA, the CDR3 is TGCGCCAGCAGCCCCTCAGGCGATTACGATGGCTACACCTTC. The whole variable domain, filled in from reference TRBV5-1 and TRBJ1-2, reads KAGVTQTPRYLIKTRGQQVTLSCSPISGHRSVSWYQQTPGQGLQFLFEYFSETQRNKGNFPGRFSGRQFSNSRSEMNVSTLELGDSALYLCASSPSGDYDGYTFGSGTRLTVV.

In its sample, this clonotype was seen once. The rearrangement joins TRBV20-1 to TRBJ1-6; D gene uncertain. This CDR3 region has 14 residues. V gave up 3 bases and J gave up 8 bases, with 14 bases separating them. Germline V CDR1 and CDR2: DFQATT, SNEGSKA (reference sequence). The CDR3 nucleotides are TGCAGTGCTAGGCGAGGGAGTCGGGATTCACCCCTCCACTTT. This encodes CSARRGSRDSPLHF.

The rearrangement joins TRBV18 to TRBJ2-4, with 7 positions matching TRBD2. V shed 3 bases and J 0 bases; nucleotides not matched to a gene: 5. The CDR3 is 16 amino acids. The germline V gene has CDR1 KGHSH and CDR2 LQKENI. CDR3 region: CASSPLAAVAKNIQYF. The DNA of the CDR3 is TGTGCCAGCTCACCCCTAGCGGCCGTAGCCAAAAACATTCAGTACTTC.

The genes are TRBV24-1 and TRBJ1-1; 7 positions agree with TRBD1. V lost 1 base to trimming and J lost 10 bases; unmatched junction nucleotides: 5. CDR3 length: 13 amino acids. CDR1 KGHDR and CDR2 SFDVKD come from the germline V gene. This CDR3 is CATSDLQGRRAFF. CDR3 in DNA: TGTGCCACCAGTGATTTACAGGGGAGACGAGCTTTCTTT.

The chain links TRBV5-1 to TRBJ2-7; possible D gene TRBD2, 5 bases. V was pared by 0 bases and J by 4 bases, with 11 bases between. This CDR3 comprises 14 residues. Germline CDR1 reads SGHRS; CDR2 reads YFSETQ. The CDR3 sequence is CASSLERVRYEQYF. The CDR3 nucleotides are TGCGCCAGCAGCTTGGAGAGGGTCCGATACGAGCAGTACTTC.

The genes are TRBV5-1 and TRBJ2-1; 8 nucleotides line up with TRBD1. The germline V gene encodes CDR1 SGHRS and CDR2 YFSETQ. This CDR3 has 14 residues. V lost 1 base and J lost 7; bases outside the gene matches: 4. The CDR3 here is CASSLTGGMNEQFF. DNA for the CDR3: TGCGCCAGCAGCTTGACAGGGGGAATGAATGAGCAGTTCTTC.

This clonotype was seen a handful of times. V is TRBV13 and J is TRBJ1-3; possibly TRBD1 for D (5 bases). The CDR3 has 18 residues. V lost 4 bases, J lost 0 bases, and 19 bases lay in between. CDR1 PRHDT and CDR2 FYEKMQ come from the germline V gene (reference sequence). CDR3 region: CASSSVGLDRSSGNTIYF. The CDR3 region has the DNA TGTGCCAGCAGCTCGGTCGGGTTAGACAGATCCTCTGGAAACACCATATATTTT.

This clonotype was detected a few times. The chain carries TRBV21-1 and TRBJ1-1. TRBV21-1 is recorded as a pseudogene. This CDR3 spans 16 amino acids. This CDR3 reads CASSLLRVRVNTEAFF. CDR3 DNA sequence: TGTGCCAGCAGCCTCTTGAGGGTGCGGGTGAACACTGAAGCTTTCTTT.

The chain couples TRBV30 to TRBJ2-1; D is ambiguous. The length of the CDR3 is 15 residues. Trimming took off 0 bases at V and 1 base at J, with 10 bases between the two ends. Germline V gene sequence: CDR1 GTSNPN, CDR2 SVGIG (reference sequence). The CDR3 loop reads CAWSVPPVSYNEQFF. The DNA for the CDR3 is TGTGCCTGGAGTGTACCCCCGGTATCCTACAATGAGCAGTTCTTC.